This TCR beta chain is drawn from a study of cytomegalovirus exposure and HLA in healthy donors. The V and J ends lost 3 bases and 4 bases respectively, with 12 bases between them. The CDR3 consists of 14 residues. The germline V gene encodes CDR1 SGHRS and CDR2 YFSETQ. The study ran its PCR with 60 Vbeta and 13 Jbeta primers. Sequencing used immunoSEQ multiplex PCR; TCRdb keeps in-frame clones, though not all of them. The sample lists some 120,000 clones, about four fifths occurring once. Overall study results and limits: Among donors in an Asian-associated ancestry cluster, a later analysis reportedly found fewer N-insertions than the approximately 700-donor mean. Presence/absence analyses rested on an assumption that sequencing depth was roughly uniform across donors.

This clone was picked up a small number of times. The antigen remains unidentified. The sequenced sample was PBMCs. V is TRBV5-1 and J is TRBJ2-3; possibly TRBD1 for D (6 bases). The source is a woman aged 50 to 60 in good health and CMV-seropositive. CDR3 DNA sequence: TGCGCCAGCAGCTCGGACAGCCGAGCAGATACGCAGTATTTT. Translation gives CASSSDSRADTQYF.